The T cell receptor (beta chain) described here comes from a study of T cell responses to AZD1222 COVID-19 vaccine. Only in-frame clones appear in the TCRdb table, and some are missing; sequencing was by immunoSEQ multiplex PCR. Of about 85,000 clones in the sample, roughly 86% were seen once. The CDR3 consists of 14 residues. V shed 4 bases, J shed 0 bases, and the junction held 4 bases outside the gene matches. Germline-derived CDR1 and CDR2 are SQVTM and ANQGSEA. The TCR originated in an adult in good health. Sequenced here: peripheral blood, sampled on day 0 of AZD1222 vaccination. V and J are TRBV29-1 and TRBJ1-1; 8 positions agree with TRBD1. CDR3 residues: CSVVGTGLNTEAFF. The CDR3 bases are TGCAGCGTTGTGGGGACAGGATTGAACACTGAAGCTTTCTTT.